The 7 T cell receptor beta chains given below trace back to one sample, sequenced in a study of blood T cell repertoires in COVID-19. Libraries were prepared by immunoSEQ multiplex PCR; TCRdb keeps only in-frame clonotypes and omits some of them. The table includes tens of thousands of clones, roughly 80% detected once. Sequenced sample: peripheral blood. The source of these receptors is a human donor in a cohort sampled during active COVID-19.

J is TRBJ1-1 and V is TRBV5-5, with D possibly matching TRBD1 (5 bases). Trimming stripped 4 bases from V and 1 base from J, with 20 bases between. The CDR3 consists of 17 residues. The V gene's germline CDR1 is SGHKS and CDR2 YYEKEE (reference sequence). The CDR3 is CASSISPSGGGNTEAFF. The CDR3 DNA sequence: TGTGCCAGCAGCATAAGCCCCTCCGGGGGAGGGAACACTGAAGCTTTCTTT.

As concerns this clone: The junction departs from germline at one end; a sequencing error may be responsible. The V call is TRBV18, the J call TRBJ2-4; TRBD1 might be the D (6 bases). Germline CDR1 KGHSH, CDR2 LQKENI. The CDR3 sequence is 16 residues long. This CDR3 is CASSPSSYGGGQKVDF. The CDR3 nucleotides read TGTGCCAGCTCACCGTCTTCGTATGGTGGGGGCCAGAAGGTTGACTTC. Variable domain in full (rest from reference TRBV18 and TRBJ2-4): NAGVMQNPRHLVRRRGQEARLRCSPMKGHSHVYWYRQLPEEGLKFMVYLQKENIIDESGMPKERFSAEFPKEGPSILRIQQVVRGDSAAYFCASSPSSYGGGQKVDFGAGTRLSVL.

The rearrangement joins TRBV19 to TRBJ2-7; TRBD2 aligns across 10 bases. Trimming cost V 5 bases and J 5 bases; bases outside gene matches: 9. Germline CDR1 LNHDA, CDR2 SQIVND (reference sequence). This CDR3 comprises 15 residues. This CDR3 is CASSWPGLASHEQYF. The DNA of the CDR3 is TGTGCCAGTAGTTGGCCGGGACTAGCGTCACACGAGCAGTACTTC.

CDR3 nucleotide sequence: TGTGCCAGCAGCTCCGGTCACACTAGCGGGCATGAGCAGTTCTTC. It specifies CASSSGHTSGHEQFF. The chain links TRBV11-3 to TRBJ2-1, with 9 bases matching TRBD2. The V gene's germline CDR1 is SGHNT and CDR2 YENEEA. The CDR3 has 15 residues. V trimming: 4 bases; J trimming: 8 bases; junction bases outside the gene matches: 9.

V gene TRBV5-4 combines with J gene TRBJ2-7; tentative D call: TRBD2 (5 bases). Trimming removed 2 bases at V and 0 bases at J, with 12 bases between. Germline V gene lookup returns CDR1 SGHNT and CDR2 YYREEE (reference sequence). There are 15 residues in the CDR3. CDR3 bases: TGTGCCAGCAGCTTAACGGCGGGCCCCTCCTACGAGCAGTACTTC. Translating it yields CASSLTAGPSYEQYF. The full variable domain, with the rest looked up from reference TRBV5-4 and TRBJ2-7, is ETGVTQSPTHLIKTRGQQVTLRCSSQSGHNTVSWYQQALGQGPQFIFQYYREEENGRGNFPPRFSGLQFPNYSSELNVNALELDDSALYLCASSLTAGPSYEQYFGPGTRLTVT.

The CDR3 region is CASRAGTGGNIQYF. In nucleotides, the CDR3 is TGTGCCAGCAGGGCCGGGACAGGGGGGAACATTCAGTACTTC. This chain joins TRBV6-6 and TRBJ2-4, with 11 bases identical to TRBD1. Germline-derived CDR1 and CDR2 are MNHNY and SVGAGI (reference sequence). The V and J ends lost 6 bases and 7 bases, in that order; junction bases with no gene match: 5. The CDR3 extends over 14 amino acids.

The rearrangement joins TRBV5-4 to TRBJ1-3, with D unclear. V lost 5 bases to trimming and J lost 1 base, with 7 bases between them. Germline V gene data show CDR1 as SGHNT and CDR2 as YYREEE (reference sequence). The CDR3 spans 13 residues. The CDR3 here is CASRQDSGNTIYF. CDR3 nucleotides: TGTGCCAGCAGACAAGATTCTGGAAACACCATATATTTT. The entire variable domain, with the rest obtained from reference TRBV5-4 and TRBJ1-3, is as follows: ETGVTQSPTHLIKTRGQQVTLRCSSQSGHNTVSWYQQALGQGPQFIFQYYREEENGRGNFPPRFSGLQFPNYSSELNVNALELDDSALYLCASRQDSGNTIYFGEGSWLTVV.